This T cell receptor (beta chain) emerged from a study of shared clonotypes between healthy human individuals. CDR1 KGHSH and CDR2 LQKENI come from the germline V gene. The CDR3 length is 14 residues. Losses at the gene ends were 3 bases for V and 4 bases for J; bases not matched to a gene: 6. The data were produced by immunoSEQ multiplex PCR, yet TCRdb's version contains in-frame clones alone and is incomplete. The table includes about 1.5 million clones, around 97% detected once. Healthy HIV-negative adults without recent acute infections or vaccinations served as donors. Everyone who donated was a Caucasian adult who lived in Nashville, Tennessee. CD45RA+ naive and CD45RA-negative memory subsets were separated from CD4+ cells. On this clone: The identical CDR3 is also encoded by other nucleotide sequences in the sample.

Sequencing was carried out using naive CD4+ T cells sorted from blood. As to subset: CD45RA+ positively selected. This TCR was recovered from a man younger than 45 in good health. The rearrangement uses TRBV18 and TRBJ2-7; TRBD2 agrees at 7 bases. CDR3 DNA sequence: TGTGCCAGCTCACCGTTGAGGGAGGGTTACGAGCAGTACTTC. Protein product: CASSPLREGYEQYF.